The rows below give T cell receptor beta chains drawn from one sample of a study of spatial heterogeneity in lung cancer. MiXCR, run by TCRdb on the 5' RACE reads, gives a single entry per CDR3 protein. Among about 100,000 distinct CDR3 sequences listed, 4% to 4.5% were seen once. The sample in question was lung tumor tissue, obtained at surgery. The receptors originated from a male donor with early-stage non-small cell lung cancer. CDR3s include the opening cysteine and the closing phenylalanine or tryptophan. The order of the fields is V gene, J gene, CDR3 protein.

TRBV2	TRBJ2-1	CASSEGVWPNNEQFF
TRBV12-3/TRBV12-4	TRBJ1-2	CASSHVGVLSGYTF
TRBV29-1	TRBJ2-1	CSEINWTSGNEQFF
TRBV27	TRBJ2-7	CASSLMGQFYEQYF
TRBV7-2	TRBJ2-5	CASSPYQGRGETQYF
TRBV2	TRBJ1-4	CASSDGDVATNEKLFF
TRBV14	TRBJ2-7	CASSPTGWEQYF
TRBV11-2	TRBJ1-6	CASSPGTGPYSPLHF
TRBV11-2	TRBJ2-7	CASSFVGTTPYEQYF
TRBV28	TRBJ2-7	CASSGLAGGELSYEQYF
TRBV24-1	TRBJ1-2	CASNPGTPSFSYGYTF
TRBV20-1	TRBJ1-6	CSALRTGNSPLHF
TRBV3-1	TRBJ2-7	CASSRAGAEQYF
TRBV3-1	TRBJ2-7	CASSRSSYEQYF
TRBV12-3/TRBV12-4	TRBJ2-2	CASSLGVASGTGELFF
TRBV2	TRBJ2-2	CATRQETYGELFF
TRBV6-6	TRBJ2-3	CASSSTDRYTDTQYF
TRBV14	TRBJ1-1	CASSQDYWGAVDTEAFF
TRBV24-1	TRBJ2-5	CATSDSGVPNQETQYF
TRBV12-3/TRBV12-4	TRBJ2-1	CASSFWDYQGRSYNEQFF
TRBV20-1	TRBJ2-2	CSASLQFNTGELFF
TRBV5-1	TRBJ2-7	CASSKGQMSFSYEQYF
TRBV4-1	TRBJ1-4	CASRSSRVATNEKLFF
TRBV7-9	TRBJ2-6	CASSWSSISGANVLTF
TRBV12-3/TRBV12-4	TRBJ1-2	CASRGLYGYTF
TRBV28	TRBJ2-2	CASSQFGTLYTGELFF
TRBV5-6	TRBJ2-2	CASTYGVGTGELFF
TRBV5-1	TRBJ2-7	CASSLEDAATYEQYF
TRBV9	TRBJ2-3	CASSPRLAADTQYF
TRBV20-1	TRBJ1-4	CSASSGAGSEKLFF
TRBV10-3	TRBJ2-2	CAISVGTGELFF
TRBV21-1	TRBJ1-4	CAPGARDEKLFF
TRBV6-6	TRBJ2-3	CASNPGLAGADTQYF
TRBV29-1	TRBJ1-1	CSVTDYSTEAFF
TRBV5-5	TRBJ2-7	CASSLGLAGGSQYF
TRBV30	TRBJ1-5	CAWSSGGDQPQHF
TRBV11-2	TRBJ2-5	CASSFGTYQETQYF
TRBV6-5	TRBJ2-3	CASSYSTMASTDTQYF
TRBV28	TRBJ2-3	CASSSTAATEGDTQYF
TRBV4-1	TRBJ1-4	CASSHTYRGSREKLFF
TRBV19	TRBJ1-5	CASSYGQGAKLPQHF